This TCR beta chain was captured in a study of siplizumab effects on memory and regulatory T cells. This clone was found a few times. Its specificity is not known. Roughly 10^5 TCR templates per sample were sequenced. The method was immunoSEQ multiplex PCR; TCRdb's version includes in-frame clones alone and lacks a portion of them. This sample carries about 91,000 clones, around 97% of them seen once, and the ten largest clones take 0.031%. Study-level points and caveats: Alloreactive sequences from unstimulated CD4+ memory cells fell significantly with siplizumab. The apparent diversity of naive T cells exceeded that of memory cells, and naive T cells seemed to make a major contribution to the alloresponse.

The source is a human donor in good health. Sequenced input: naive CD4+ T cells sorted from blood.

For the CDR3, the DNA is TGTGCCAGCAGTGAAGCAAGTGCAGGGAACACTGAAGCTTTCTTT. Its translation: CASSEASAGNTEAFF. This chain connects TRBV6-1 to TRBJ1-1; no clear D. Germline V CDR1 and CDR2: MNHNS, SASEGT. Between the trimmed V and J ends, which lost 0 bases and 1 base, there was a span of 9 bases. The CDR3 covers 15 residues.